This TCR beta chain was retrieved from a study of shared clonotypes between healthy human individuals. CD45RO negativity and positive selection for CCR7 defined naive CD8 cells, a population that excluded terminally differentiated effector memory CD45RA+ cells. About this clone: Its antigen remains unidentified.

The germline V and J ends were trimmed by 4 bases and 2 bases, with 11 bases remaining between them. The CDR3 length is 15 residues. Germline CDR1 and CDR2: SNHLY and FYNNEI. Study-level results: Across subsets, estimated richness was generally greater for naive than for memory populations. Against clonotypes common to all four donors, non-shared ones had lower generation probabilities.

This was a deep-level run. Authors' processing steps: Filtering differed, since immunoSEQ gave only junction sequences and no quality scores. Some clones are missing from TCRdb's copy, which holds only in-frame ones; the method was immunoSEQ multiplex PCR. The V and J calls and clone size were taken over from that table, and D and trimming were inferred from the DNA. Of about 2 million clones in the sample, 85% to 95% were seen once. Sequenced input: naive CD8+ T cells sorted from blood. This TCR came from a young man in good health. This chain joins TRBV2 and TRBJ1-4, with a weak D call TRBD1 (5 bases). The CDR3 sequence: CASSGSGMTNEKLFF. DNA of the CDR3: TGTGCCAGCAGTGGGTCAGGGATGACTAATGAAAAACTGTTTTTT.